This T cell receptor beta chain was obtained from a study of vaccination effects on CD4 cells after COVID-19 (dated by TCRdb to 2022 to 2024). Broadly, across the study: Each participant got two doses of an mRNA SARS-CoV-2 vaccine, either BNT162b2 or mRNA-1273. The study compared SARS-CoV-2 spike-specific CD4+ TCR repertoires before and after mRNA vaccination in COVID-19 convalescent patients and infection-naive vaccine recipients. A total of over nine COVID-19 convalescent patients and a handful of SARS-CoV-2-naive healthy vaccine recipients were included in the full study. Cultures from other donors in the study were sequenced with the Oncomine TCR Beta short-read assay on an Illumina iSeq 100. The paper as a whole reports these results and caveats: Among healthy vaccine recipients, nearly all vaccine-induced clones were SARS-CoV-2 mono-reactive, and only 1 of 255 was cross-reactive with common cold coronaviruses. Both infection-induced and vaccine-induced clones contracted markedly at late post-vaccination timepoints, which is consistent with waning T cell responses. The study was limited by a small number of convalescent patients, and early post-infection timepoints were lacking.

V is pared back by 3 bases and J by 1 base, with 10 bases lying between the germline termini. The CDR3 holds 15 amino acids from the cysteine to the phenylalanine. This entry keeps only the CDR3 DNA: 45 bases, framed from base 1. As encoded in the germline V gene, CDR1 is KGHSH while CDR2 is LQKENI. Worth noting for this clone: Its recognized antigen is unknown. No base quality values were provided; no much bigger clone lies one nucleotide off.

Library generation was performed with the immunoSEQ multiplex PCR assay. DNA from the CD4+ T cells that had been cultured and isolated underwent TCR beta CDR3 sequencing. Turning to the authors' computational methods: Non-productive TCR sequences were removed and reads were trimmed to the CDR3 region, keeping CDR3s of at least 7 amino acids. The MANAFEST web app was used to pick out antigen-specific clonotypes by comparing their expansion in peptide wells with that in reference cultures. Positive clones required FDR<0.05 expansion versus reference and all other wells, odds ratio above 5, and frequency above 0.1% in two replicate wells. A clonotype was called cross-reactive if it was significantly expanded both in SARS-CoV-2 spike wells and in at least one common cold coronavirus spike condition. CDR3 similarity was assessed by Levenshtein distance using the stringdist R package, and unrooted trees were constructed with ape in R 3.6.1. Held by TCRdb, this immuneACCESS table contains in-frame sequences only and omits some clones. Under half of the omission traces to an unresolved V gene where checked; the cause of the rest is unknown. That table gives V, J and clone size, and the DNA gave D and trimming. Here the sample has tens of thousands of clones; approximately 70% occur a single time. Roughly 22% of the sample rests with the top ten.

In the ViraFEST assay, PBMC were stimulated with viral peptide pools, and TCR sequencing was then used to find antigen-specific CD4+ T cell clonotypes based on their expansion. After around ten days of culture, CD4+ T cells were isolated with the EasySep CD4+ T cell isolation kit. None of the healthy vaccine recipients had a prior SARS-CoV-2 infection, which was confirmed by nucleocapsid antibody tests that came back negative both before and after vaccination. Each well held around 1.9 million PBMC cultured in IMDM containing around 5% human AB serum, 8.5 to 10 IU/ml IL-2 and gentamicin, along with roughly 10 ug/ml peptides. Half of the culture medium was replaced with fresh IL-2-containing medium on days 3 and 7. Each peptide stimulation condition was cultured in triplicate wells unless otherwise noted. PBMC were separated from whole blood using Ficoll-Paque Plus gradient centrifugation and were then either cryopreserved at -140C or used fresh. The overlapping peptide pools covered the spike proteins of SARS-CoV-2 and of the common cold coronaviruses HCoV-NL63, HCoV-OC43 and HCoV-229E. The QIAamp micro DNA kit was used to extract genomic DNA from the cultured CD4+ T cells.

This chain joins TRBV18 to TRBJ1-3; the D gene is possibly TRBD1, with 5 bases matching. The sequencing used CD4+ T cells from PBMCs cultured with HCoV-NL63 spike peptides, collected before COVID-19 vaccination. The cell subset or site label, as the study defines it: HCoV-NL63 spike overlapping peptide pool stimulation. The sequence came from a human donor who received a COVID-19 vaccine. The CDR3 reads CASSPGRASGNTIYF. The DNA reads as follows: TGTGCCAGCTCACCGGGCAGGGCATCTGGAAACACCATATATTTT.